One TCR beta chain is described in this entry. The antigen is undetermined. Germline lookup yields CDR1 GTSNPN and CDR2 SVGIG (reference sequence). With 8 bases removed from V and 4 bases from J, the gap between germline ends came to 12 bases. The CDR3 extends over 12 amino acids. The data are from a study of shared clonotypes between healthy human individuals. None of the donors, who were healthy HIV-negative adults, had recently had acute infections or vaccinations. General study points: Donors were few, which limited the genetic and exposure-history diversity represented. Sharing across a handful of donors was seen in around 5.1% of naive CD4 clonotypes. Only blood was sampled; tissue repertoires likely differ.

This table comes from immunoSEQ multiplex PCR, and its TCRdb copy is limited to in-frame clones, with some not included. The sample records around 2,000,000 clones, about 95% being singletons. The sequenced sample consisted of naive CD4+ T cells sorted from blood. As for subset: CD45RA+ positively selected. This receptor was taken from a man aged 18 to 35 in good health. The chain uses TRBV30 and TRBJ1-3; perhaps TRBD1 as D (6 bases). CDR3 protein: CAGRGDGNTIYF. The CDR3 region has the DNA TGTGCCGGCAGGGGAGACGGAAACACCATATATTTT.